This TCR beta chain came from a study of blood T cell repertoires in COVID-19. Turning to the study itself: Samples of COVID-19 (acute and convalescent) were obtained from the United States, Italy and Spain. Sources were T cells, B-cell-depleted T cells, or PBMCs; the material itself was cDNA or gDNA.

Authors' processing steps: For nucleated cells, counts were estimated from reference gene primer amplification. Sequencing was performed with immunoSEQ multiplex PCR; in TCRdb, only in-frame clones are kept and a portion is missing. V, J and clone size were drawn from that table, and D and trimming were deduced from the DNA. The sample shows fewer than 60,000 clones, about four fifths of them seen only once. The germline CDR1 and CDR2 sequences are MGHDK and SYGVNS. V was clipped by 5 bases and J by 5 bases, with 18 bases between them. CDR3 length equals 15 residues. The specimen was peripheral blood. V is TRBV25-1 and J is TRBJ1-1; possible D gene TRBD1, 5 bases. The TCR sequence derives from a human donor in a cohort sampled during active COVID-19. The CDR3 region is CASSPRTSLGTEAFF. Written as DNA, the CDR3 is TGTGCCAGCAGTCCGCGGACATCTCTAGGGACTGAAGCTTTCTTT.